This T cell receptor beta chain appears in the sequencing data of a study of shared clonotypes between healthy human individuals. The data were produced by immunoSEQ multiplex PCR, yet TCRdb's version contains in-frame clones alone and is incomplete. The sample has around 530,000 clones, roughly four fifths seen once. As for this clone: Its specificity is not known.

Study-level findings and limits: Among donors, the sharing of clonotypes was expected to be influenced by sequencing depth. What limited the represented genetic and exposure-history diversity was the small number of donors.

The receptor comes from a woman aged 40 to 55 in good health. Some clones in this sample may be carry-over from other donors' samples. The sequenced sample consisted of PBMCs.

For the CDR3, the DNA is TGTGCCAGCAGCAGGGCGAACACCTACGAGCAGTACTTC. Amino acid sequence: CASSRANTYEQYF. This chain links TRBV6-1 with TRBJ2-7; tentative D call: TRBD1 (5 bases). Germline CDR1 and CDR2: MNHNS and SASEGT. The CDR3 runs to 13 residues. With 6 bases removed from V and 2 bases from J, the gap between germline ends came to 11 bases.